This passage covers 26 T cell receptor beta chains from one sample sequenced in a study of blood T cell repertoires in COVID-19. Profiled with immunoSEQ multiplex PCR; TCRdb holds only in-frame clones, not every one. The table records fewer than 500,000 clones, roughly 88% of them present only once. The sample comprised peripheral blood. Source of these receptors: a woman younger than 45 with active or convalescent COVID-19.

The J gene is TRBJ1-1, the V gene TRBV6-6; 7 bases line up with TRBD1. Germline values: CDR1 MNHNY, CDR2 SVGAGI (reference sequence). CDR3 length: 17 residues. V lost 5 bases and J lost 5; bases outside the gene matches: 17. The CDR3 nucleotides read TGTGCCAGCAGTCCCCCTATTAGGGGGCGCAGAAAGACTGAAGCTTTCTTT. It translates to CASSPPIRGRRKTEAFF.

V usage is TRBV27 and J usage is TRBJ1-1, with D perhaps matching TRBD1 (6 bases). Germline values: CDR1 MNHEY, CDR2 SMNVEV (reference sequence). With 6 bases removed from V and 13 bases from J, the gap between germline ends came to 21 bases. The CDR3 has 13 residues. The CDR3 nucleotides read TGTGCCAGCAGCTCAACCGGGACAAACCTTTTTTTCTTT. Amino acids: CASSSTGTNLFFF.

The rearrangement links TRBV7-2 to TRBJ2-5, with TRBD2 identical over 15 bases. The CDR3 sequence is 16 residues long. CDR1 is SGHTA and CDR2 is FQGNSA in the germline V gene. Trimming removed 3 bases from V and 4 bases from J; junction bases left unmatched: 3. The CDR3 nucleotides are TGTGCCAGCAGCTTCAAGGGACTAGCGGGAGGAGAGACCCAGTACTTC. This gives the protein CASSFKGLAGGETQYF.

The J gene is TRBJ2-7, the V gene TRBV5-1; TRBD1 matches 9 bases. Looked up from germline, CDR1 is SGHRS and CDR2 is YFSETQ. The CDR3 length is 16 residues. Trimming took 0 bases from V and 3 from J; bases not matched to a gene: 7. Here the CDR3 reads CASSLALQGAYYEQYF. The CDR3 DNA sequence: TGCGCCAGCAGCTTGGCCCTACAGGGGGCATACTACGAGCAGTACTTC.

The V call is TRBV25-1, the J call TRBJ2-6; TRBD1 might be the D (6 bases). Trimming shortened V by 4 bases and J by 2 bases, and 9 bases separated the two germline ends. Germline CDR1 is MGHDK and CDR2 is SYGVNS. This CDR3 has 15 residues. The DNA of the CDR3 is TGTGCCAGCAGTGGAGGGGGAACTGGGGCCAACGTCCTGACTTTC. Translation: CASSGGGTGANVLTF.

The count of this clone is one. The J gene is TRBJ2-1, the V gene TRBV20-1; tentative D call: TRBD2 (6 bases). The V end lost 3 bases, the J end lost 5 bases, and 17 bases lay between the germline ends. CDR3 length: 15 amino acids. Germline CDR1 DFQATT, CDR2 SNEGSKA (reference sequence). The CDR3 coding sequence is TGCAGTGCTAGTGGGCGGGGCGCCAGGGACAATGAGCAGTTCTTC. It is translated as CSASGRGARDNEQFF.

V and J are TRBV19 and TRBJ2-7; D might be TRBD1 (6 bases). V lost 5 bases and J 2 bases, leaving 16 bases between the germline ends. The CDR3 is 15 amino acids. CDR1 LNHDA and CDR2 SQIVND come from the germline V gene (reference sequence). Written as DNA, the CDR3 is TGTGCCAGTAGTTCTCCGGGACAACCCCCCTACGAGCAGTACTTC. It codes for CASSSPGQPPYEQYF. Full variable domain (outside the CDR3, taken from reference TRBV19 and TRBJ2-7): DGGITQSPKYLFRKEGQNVTLSCEQNLNHDAMYWYRQDPGQGLRLIYYSQIVNDFQKGDIAEGYSVSREKKESFPLTVTSAQKNPTAFYLCASSSPGQPPYEQYFGPGTRLTVT.

V gene TRBV18 combines with J gene TRBJ2-5, with no clear D. The CDR3 has 15 residues. From germline, CDR1 is KGHSH and CDR2 LQKENI. Trimming shortened V by 2 bases and J by 0 bases, and 10 bases separated the two germline ends. The CDR3 loop reads CASSPANSNQETQYF. The CDR3 nucleotides are TGTGCCAGCTCACCAGCGAACAGCAACCAAGAGACCCAGTACTTC. The whole variable domain, remainder taken from reference TRBV18 and TRBJ2-5, is NAGVMQNPRHLVRRRGQEARLRCSPMKGHSHVYWYRQLPEEGLKFMVYLQKENIIDESGMPKERFSAEFPKEGPSILRIQQVVRGDSAAYFCASSPANSNQETQYFGPGTRLLVL.

The chain couples TRBV6-5 to TRBJ1-1; 12 bases match TRBD1. From germline, CDR1 is MNHEY and CDR2 SVGAGI. CDR3 length: 15 amino acids. The V gene end was trimmed by 8 bases and the J gene end by 1 base; junction bases not matched to a gene: 5. The CDR3 here is CASQPGQGANTEAFF. CDR3 DNA sequence: TGTGCCAGCCAACCGGGACAGGGGGCGAACACTGAAGCTTTCTTT.

This clone appeared once. The chain has TRBV28 and TRBJ1-2; maybe TRBD1 (5 bases). This CDR3 is built from 13 residues. With 4 bases removed from V and 5 bases from J, the gap between germline ends came to 11 bases. Germline CDR1 is MDHEN and CDR2 is SYDVKM. CDR3: CASSWTSGYGYTF. DNA of the CDR3: TGTGCCAGCAGTTGGACATCTGGATATGGCTACACCTTC.

J is TRBJ1-5 and V is TRBV30; TRBD1 aligns across 7 bases. Trimming took 5 bases from V and 6 from J; bases not matched to a gene: 4. CDR1 is GTSNPN and CDR2 is SVGIG in the germline V gene (reference sequence). The CDR3 has 12 residues. CDR3 bases: TGTGCCTGGGGACAGGCGGGTCAGCCCCAGCATTTT. This sequence encodes CAWGQAGQPQHF.

J is TRBJ1-1 and V is TRBV4-1; D is unclear. The CDR3 is 12 amino acids. The ends were cut back, 6 bases at V and 8 bases at J, with 13 bases in the middle. Per germline, CDR1 MGHRA and CDR2 YSYEKL. CDR3 DNA sequence: TGCGCCAGCAGTTTGGGCAGAGGGGAAGCTTTCTTT. Amino acids: CASSLGRGEAFF.

The V and J genes are TRBV6-5 and TRBJ1-6; possibly TRBD1 for D (6 bases). The V gene lost 6 bases and the J gene lost 8 bases, with 14 bases spanning the gap. Germline CDR1 is MNHEY and CDR2 is SVGAGI. The CDR3 sequence is 14 residues long. As DNA, the CDR3 is TGTGCCAGCAGGCTAACAGGGTTTGATTCACCCCTCCACTTT. Residues: CASRLTGFDSPLHF.

V usage is TRBV5-6 and J usage is TRBJ1-5, with D possibly TRBD1 on 5 matching bases. Germline lookup yields CDR1 SGHDT and CDR2 YYEEEE. The CDR3 covers 15 residues. Deletions cut 0 bases from V and 3 bases from J, with 10 bases between. The CDR3 sequence is CASSLGQLNNQPQHF. In DNA form, the CDR3 reads TGTGCCAGCAGCTTGGGACAGTTGAACAATCAGCCCCAGCATTTT. Based on the CDR3 plus reference TRBV5-6 and TRBJ1-5, the full variable domain is DAGVTQSPTHLIKTRGQQVTLRCSPKSGHDTVSWYQQALGQGPQFIFQYYEEEERQRGNFPDRFSGHQFPNYSSELNVNALLLGDSALYLCASSLGQLNNQPQHFGDGTRLSIL.

The chain uses TRBV19 and TRBJ1-5; D unclear. The CDR3 is made up of 15 amino acids. The germline gives CDR1 LNHDA, CDR2 SQIVND (reference sequence). V gave up 3 bases and J gave up 0 bases, with 9 bases separating them. The DNA for the CDR3 is TGTGCCAGTAGTATTTACAGTTCTAGCAATCAGCCCCAGCATTTT. Encoded protein: CASSIYSSSNQPQHF.

The chain has TRBV14 and TRBJ2-7; D gene ambiguous. The CDR3 totals 13 residues. Germline V gene lookup returns CDR1 SGHDN and CDR2 FVKESK. The ends were cut back, 4 bases at V and 4 bases at J, with 11 bases in the middle. The CDR3 is CASSLKRAYEQYF. The CDR3, as DNA: TGTGCCAGCAGCCTAAAACGAGCATACGAGCAGTACTTC.

The chain employs TRBV2 and TRBJ1-1, with D possibly matching TRBD1 (6 bases). The CDR3 spans 15 residues. Trimming removed 7 bases at V and 7 bases at J, with 22 bases between. Germline values: CDR1 SNHLY, CDR2 FYNNEI. The CDR3 here is CASTLSQGLGDEAFF. Written as DNA, the CDR3 is TGTGCCAGCACCCTATCGCAGGGGTTGGGGGATGAAGCTTTCTTT. The variable domain in full, with the rest retrieved from reference TRBV2 and TRBJ1-1, is EPEVTQTPSHQVTQMGQEVILRCVPISNHLYFYWYRQILGQKVEFLVSFYNNEISEKSEIFDDQFSVERPDGSNFTLKIRSTKLEDSAMYFCASTLSQGLGDEAFFGQGTRLTVV.

The V call is TRBV29-1, the J call TRBJ1-4, with a tentative D call TRBD1 (5 bases). The CDR3 covers 12 residues. The V end lost 6 bases, the J end lost 7 bases, and 12 bases lay between the germline ends. Germline CDR1 reads SQVTM; CDR2 reads ANQGSEA. The CDR3, as DNA: TGCAGCGTCGGGGGTGGAGTTGAAAAACTGTTTTTT. It encodes CSVGGGVEKLFF.

The chain uses TRBV27 and TRBJ2-2; D not resolved. Germline CDR1 is MNHEY and CDR2 is SMNVEV (reference sequence). V dropped 7 bases and J dropped 6 bases, with 12 bases sitting between them. CDR3 length equals 13 residues. The CDR3 DNA follows: TGTGCCAGCACCACAACCCTTTCCGGGGAGCTGTTTTTT. Protein: CASTTTLSGELFF.

The chain links TRBV18 to TRBJ1-5, with D perhaps matching TRBD1 (6 bases). Germline V gives CDR1 KGHSH, CDR2 LQKENI. This CDR3 has 16 amino acids. Trimming took 6 bases from V and 0 from J, leaving 15 bases between them. CDR3 nucleotides: TGTGCCAGCTCCCATGAGACAGGCTATAGCAATCAGCCCCAGCATTTT. Residues: CASSHETGYSNQPQHF.

The chain couples TRBV5-1 to TRBJ2-3; 9 bases match TRBD1. The germline gives CDR1 SGHRS, CDR2 YFSETQ. There are 17 residues in the CDR3. The ends lost 3 bases at V and 3 bases at J; junction bases unmatched: 11. The CDR3 reads CASSWRPGQGKTDTQYF. DNA for the CDR3: TGCGCCAGCAGCTGGCGACCCGGACAGGGGAAGACAGATACGCAGTATTTT.

The chain joins TRBV7-6 to TRBJ1-2; D is uncertain. The CDR3 runs to 13 residues. V was cut by 5 bases and J by 0 bases, with 7 bases left in between. Germline V lookup: CDR1 SGHVS, CDR2 FNYEAQ. CDR3 region: CASSPSANYGYTF. CDR3 coding DNA: TGTGCCAGCAGCCCCTCGGCTAACTATGGCTACACCTTC.

CDR3 region: CASSEPGTSGVNEQFF. CDR3 coding DNA: TGTGCCAGCAGTGAACCCGGGACTAGCGGGGTCAATGAGCAGTTCTTC. The chain uses TRBV3-1 (or the pseudogene TRBV3-2) and TRBJ2-1; the match to TRBD2 covers 13 bases. Germline trimming cut 6 bases from V and 6 bases from J; bases unmatched to any gene: 8. This CDR3 has 16 amino acids. Germline CDR1 reads LGHDT; CDR2 reads YNNKEL (reference sequence).

This chain links TRBV3-1 (or the pseudogene TRBV3-2) with TRBJ1-5; D ambiguous. CDR1 is LGHDT, CDR2 YNNKEL, per germline (reference sequence). The CDR3 runs 17 residues. Trimming shortened V by 1 base and J by 0 bases, and 13 bases separated the two germline ends. The CDR3 nucleotides read TGTGCCAGCAGCCAAGGACAATGGTTGAATAGCAATCAGCCCCAGCATTTT. Translated: CASSQGQWLNSNQPQHF.

In regard to this clone: Other DNA sequences from this sample encode an identical CDR3 as well. The chain has TRBV3-1 (or the pseudogene TRBV3-2) and TRBJ1-1; no definite D call. The CDR3 has 14 residues. Germline V gene sequence: CDR1 LGHDT, CDR2 YNNKEL (reference sequence). Deletions cut 1 base from V and 2 bases from J, with 8 bases between. CDR3 bases: TGTGCCAGCAGCCAAGCAGCAGGTAACACTGAAGCTTTCTTT. It encodes CASSQAAGNTEAFF.

V is TRBV6-6 and J is TRBJ2-1, with D hard to call. Germline V gives CDR1 MNHNY, CDR2 SVGAGI (reference sequence). V dropped 2 bases and J dropped 8 bases, with 7 bases sitting between them. The CDR3 length is 12 residues. The CDR3 DNA reads as TGTGCCAGCAGTTACAGTTCAGATGAGCAGTTCTTC. It is translated as CASSYSSDEQFF.